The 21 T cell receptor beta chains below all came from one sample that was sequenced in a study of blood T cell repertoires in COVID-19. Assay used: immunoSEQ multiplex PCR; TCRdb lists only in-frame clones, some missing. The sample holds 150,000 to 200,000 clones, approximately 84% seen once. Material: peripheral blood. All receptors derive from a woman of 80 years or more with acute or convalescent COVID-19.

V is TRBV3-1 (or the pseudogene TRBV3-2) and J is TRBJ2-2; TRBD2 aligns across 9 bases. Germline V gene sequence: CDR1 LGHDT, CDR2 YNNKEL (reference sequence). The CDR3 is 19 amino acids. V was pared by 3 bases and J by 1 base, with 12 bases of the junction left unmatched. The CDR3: CASSHQHRLADMNTGELFF. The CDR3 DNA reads TGTGCCAGCAGCCATCAACACAGACTAGCGGACATGAACACCGGGGAGCTGTTTTTT.

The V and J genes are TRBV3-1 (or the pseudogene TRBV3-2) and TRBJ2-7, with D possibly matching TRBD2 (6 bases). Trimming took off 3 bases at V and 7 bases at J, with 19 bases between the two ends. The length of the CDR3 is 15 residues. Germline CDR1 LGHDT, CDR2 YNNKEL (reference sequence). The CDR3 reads CASSHKVAALGEQYF. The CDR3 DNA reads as TGTGCCAGCAGCCATAAGGTAGCGGCACTGGGAGAGCAGTACTTC.

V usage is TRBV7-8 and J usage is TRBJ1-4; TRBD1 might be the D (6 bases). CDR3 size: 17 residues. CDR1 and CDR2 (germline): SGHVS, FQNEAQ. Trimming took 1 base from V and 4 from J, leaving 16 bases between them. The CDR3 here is CASSLESWTAINEKLFF. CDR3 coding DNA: TGTGCCAGCAGCTTAGAGTCCTGGACAGCCATTAATGAAAAACTGTTTTTT.

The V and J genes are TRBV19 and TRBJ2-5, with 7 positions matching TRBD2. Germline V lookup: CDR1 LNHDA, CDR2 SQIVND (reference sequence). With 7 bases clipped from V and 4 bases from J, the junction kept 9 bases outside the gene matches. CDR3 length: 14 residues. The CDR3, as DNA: TGTGCCAGTACCTCTAGCGGAGTAGTAGAGACCCAGTACTTC. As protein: CASTSSGVVETQYF.

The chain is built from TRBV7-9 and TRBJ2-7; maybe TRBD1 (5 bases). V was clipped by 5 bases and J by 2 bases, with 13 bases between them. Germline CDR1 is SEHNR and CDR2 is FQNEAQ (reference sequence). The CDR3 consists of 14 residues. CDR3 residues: CASSTATDPYEQYF. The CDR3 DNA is TGTGCCAGCAGCACCGCGACAGATCCCTACGAGCAGTACTTC.

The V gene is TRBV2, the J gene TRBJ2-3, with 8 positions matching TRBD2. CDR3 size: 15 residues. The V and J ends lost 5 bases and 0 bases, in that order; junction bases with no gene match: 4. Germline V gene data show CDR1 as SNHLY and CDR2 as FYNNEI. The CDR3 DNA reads TGTGCCAGCAGTTCCGGGGGGGGGAGCACAGATACGCAGTATTTT. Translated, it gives CASSSGGGSTDTQYF.

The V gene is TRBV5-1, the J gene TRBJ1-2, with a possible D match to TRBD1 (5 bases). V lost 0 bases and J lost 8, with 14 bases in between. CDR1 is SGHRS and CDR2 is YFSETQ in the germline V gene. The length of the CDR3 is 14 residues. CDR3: CASSLETPQGGYTF. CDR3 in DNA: TGCGCCAGCAGCTTGGAGACCCCCCAGGGCGGCTACACCTTC.

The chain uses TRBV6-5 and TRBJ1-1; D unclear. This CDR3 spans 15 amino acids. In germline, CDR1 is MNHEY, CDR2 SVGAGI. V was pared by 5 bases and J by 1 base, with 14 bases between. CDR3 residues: CASSQPFEGNTEAFF. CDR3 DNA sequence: TGTGCCAGCAGTCAACCCTTTGAGGGGAACACTGAAGCTTTCTTT.

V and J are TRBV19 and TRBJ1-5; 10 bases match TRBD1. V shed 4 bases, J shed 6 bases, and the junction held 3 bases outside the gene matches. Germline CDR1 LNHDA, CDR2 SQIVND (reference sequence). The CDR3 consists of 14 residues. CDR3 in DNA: TGTGCCAGTAGTACGACAGGGGGCCGTCAGCCCCAGCATTTT. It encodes CASSTTGGRQPQHF.

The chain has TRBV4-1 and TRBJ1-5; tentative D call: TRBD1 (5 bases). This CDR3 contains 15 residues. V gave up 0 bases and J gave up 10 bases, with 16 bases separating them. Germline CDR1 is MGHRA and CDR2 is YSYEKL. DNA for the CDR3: TGCGCCAGCAGCCAAGACCGGGCAGGGTCACGACCCCAGCATTTT. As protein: CASSQDRAGSRPQHF.

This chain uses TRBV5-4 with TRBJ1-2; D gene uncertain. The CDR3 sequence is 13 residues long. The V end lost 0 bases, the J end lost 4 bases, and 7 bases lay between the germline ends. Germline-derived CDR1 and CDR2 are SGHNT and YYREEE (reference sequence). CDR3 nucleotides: TGTGCCAGCAGCTTGGTAAGCCTCTATGGCTACACCTTC. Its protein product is CASSLVSLYGYTF.

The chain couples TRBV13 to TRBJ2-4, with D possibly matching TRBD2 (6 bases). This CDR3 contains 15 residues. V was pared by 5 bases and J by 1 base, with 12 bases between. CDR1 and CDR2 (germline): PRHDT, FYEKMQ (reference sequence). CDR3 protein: CASSLLTSAKNIQYF. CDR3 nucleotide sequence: TGTGCCAGCAGCCTCCTAACTAGCGCCAAAAACATTCAGTACTTC.

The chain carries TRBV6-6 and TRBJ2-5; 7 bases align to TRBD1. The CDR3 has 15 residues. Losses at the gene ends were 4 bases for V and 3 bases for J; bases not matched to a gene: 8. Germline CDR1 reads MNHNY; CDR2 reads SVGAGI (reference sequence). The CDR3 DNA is TGTGCCAGCAGTTCCCCCGACAGGGCCAAAGAGACCCAGTACTTC. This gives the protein CASSSPDRAKETQYF.

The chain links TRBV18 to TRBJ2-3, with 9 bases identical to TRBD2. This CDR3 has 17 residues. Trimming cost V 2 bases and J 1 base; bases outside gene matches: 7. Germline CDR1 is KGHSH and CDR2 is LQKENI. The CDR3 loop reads CASSPEGRTSGTDTQYF. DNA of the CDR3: TGTGCCAGCTCACCAGAGGGGAGGACTAGCGGCACAGATACGCAGTATTTT.

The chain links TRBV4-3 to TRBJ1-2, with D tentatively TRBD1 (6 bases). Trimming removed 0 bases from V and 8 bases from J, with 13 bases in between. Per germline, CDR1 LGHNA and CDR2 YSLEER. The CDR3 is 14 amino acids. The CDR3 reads CASSQDWDIRGYTF. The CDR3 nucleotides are TGCGCCAGCAGCCAAGACTGGGACATCAGGGGCTACACCTTC.

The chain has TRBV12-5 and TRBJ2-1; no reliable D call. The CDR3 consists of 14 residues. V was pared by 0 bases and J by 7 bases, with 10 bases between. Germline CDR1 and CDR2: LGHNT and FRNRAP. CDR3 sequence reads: CASGLVGSTNEQFF. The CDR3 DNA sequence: TGTGCTAGTGGTTTGGTAGGTAGCACGAATGAGCAGTTCTTC. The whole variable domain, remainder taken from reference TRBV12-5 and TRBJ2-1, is DARVTQTPRHKVTEMGQEVTMRCQPILGHNTVFWYRQTMMQGLELLAYFRNRAPLDDSGMPKDRFSAEMPDATLATLKIQPSEPRDSAVYFCASGLVGSTNEQFFGPGTRLTVL.

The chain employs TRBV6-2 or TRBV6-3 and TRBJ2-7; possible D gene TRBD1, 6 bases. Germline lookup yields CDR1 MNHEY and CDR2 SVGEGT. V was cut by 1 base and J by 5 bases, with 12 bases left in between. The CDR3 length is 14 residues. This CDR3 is CASSYYPQGNEQYF. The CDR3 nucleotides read TGTGCCAGCAGTTACTATCCACAGGGTAACGAGCAGTACTTC.

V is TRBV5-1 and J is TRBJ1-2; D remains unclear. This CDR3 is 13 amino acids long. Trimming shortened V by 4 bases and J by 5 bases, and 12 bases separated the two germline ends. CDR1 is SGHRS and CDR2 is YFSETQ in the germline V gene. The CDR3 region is CASSVIRGYGYTF. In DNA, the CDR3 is TGCGCCAGCAGCGTTATTCGAGGGTATGGCTACACCTTC.

CDR3 region: CASYKGMSGADTEAFF. The CDR3 DNA reads TGCGCCAGCTATAAGGGGATGTCAGGGGCGGACACTGAAGCTTTCTTT. The chain is built from TRBV5-1 and TRBJ1-1; a weak D match, TRBD1 (6 bases). The CDR3 covers 16 residues. V lost 7 bases and J 3 bases, leaving 22 bases between the germline ends. Germline lookup yields CDR1 SGHRS and CDR2 YFSETQ. Looking up the rest from reference TRBV5-1 and TRBJ1-1 gives the full variable domain: KAGVTQTPRYLIKTRGQQVTLSCSPISGHRSVSWYQQTPGQGLQFLFEYFSETQRNKGNFPGRFSGRQFSNSRSEMNVSTLELGDSALYLCASYKGMSGADTEAFFGQGTRLTVV.

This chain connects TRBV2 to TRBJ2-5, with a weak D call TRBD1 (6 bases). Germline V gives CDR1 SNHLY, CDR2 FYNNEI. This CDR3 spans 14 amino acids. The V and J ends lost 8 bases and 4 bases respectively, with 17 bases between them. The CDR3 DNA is TGTGCCAGCCGGAATACACAGGGTGGAGAGACCCAGTACTTC. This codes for CASRNTQGGETQYF.

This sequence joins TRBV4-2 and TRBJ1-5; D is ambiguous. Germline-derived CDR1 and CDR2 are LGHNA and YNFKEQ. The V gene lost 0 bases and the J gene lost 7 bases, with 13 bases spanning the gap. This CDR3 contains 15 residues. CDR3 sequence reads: CASSQDLGRRQPQHF. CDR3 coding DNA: TGTGCCAGCAGCCAAGATTTAGGGCGGAGGCAGCCCCAGCATTTT.